The following is a T cell receptor (beta chain) sequence with its context. Trimming stripped 0 bases from V and 0 bases from J, with 6 bases between. Germline CDR1 and CDR2: MGHRA and YSYEKL. This CDR3 is 15 amino acids long. The data were obtained in a study of T cell changes during pregnancy in multiple sclerosis. Libraries were prepared by immunoSEQ multiplex PCR; TCRdb keeps only in-frame clonotypes and omits some of them. The sample includes 35,000 to 40,000 clones, roughly 94% seen only once; the top ten take roughly 0.72%. This chain uses TRBV4-1 with TRBJ2-1; no definite D call. This clonotype was obtained from a female donor with multiple sclerosis, enrolled in a pregnancy study. The material sequenced was CD4+ T cells from peripheral blood mononuclear cells, taken in the third trimester of pregnancy. This CDR3 is CASSQDVGSYNEQFF. In DNA form, the CDR3 reads TGCGCCAGCAGCCAAGATGTCGGCTCCTACAATGAGCAGTTCTTC.